These T cell receptor beta chains were read from a single sample in a study of cytomegalovirus exposure and HLA in healthy donors. Clones were sequenced by immunoSEQ multiplex PCR, and TCRdb holds only the in-frame ones, with some missing. Among fewer than 140,000 clones, around 80% were seen once, and the ten largest hold approximately 3.6%. Source material: PBMCs. The origin of the receptors is a man between 60 and 75 years old in good health and CMV-seronegative. The CDR3 runs from the conserved cysteine through the conserved F or W. D genes are given only for firm matches. Clone size, where shown, is once, few, many, or a class for clones that have expanded.

d_call	cdr3_length	j_call	clone_size	v_call	cdr3_nt	cdr3_aa
TRBD2	14	TRBJ2-1	-	TRBV4-1	TGCGCCAGCAGCCAAGCTCGGGAGGGGGGTGAGCAGTTCTTC	CASSQAREGGEQFF
TRBD2	17	TRBJ2-3	-	TRBV4-3	TGCGCCAGCAGCCAACTAGCGGGGGACATTAGCACAGATACGCAGTATTTT	CASSQLAGDISTDTQYF
-	13	TRBJ1-2	-	TRBV6-5	TGTGCCAGCAGCCGGACAGACCAATATGGCTACACCTTC	CASSRTDQYGYTF
TRBD2	16	TRBJ2-5	-	TRBV7-9	TGTGCCAGCATCCGGTTTTTTGCGGGGGGGTCGGAGACCCAGTACTTC	CASIRFFAGGSETQYF
TRBD1	16	TRBJ1-5	-	TRBV4-1	TGCGTCAGCAGCCAACGTACAGGGGTTTACAATCAGCCCCAGCATTTT	CVSSQRTGVYNQPQHF
-	17	TRBJ1-3	once	TRBV4-3	TGCGCCAGCAGCCAAGATCGTCCAGGGATATCGGGAAACACCATATATTTT	CASSQDRPGISGNTIYF
-	14	TRBJ2-3	-	TRBV11-3	TGTGCCAGCAGTAAGGGGTCTAGCACAGATACGCAGTATTTT	CASSKGSSTDTQYF
TRBD1	15	TRBJ2-1	-	TRBV4-3	TGCGCCAGCAGCCAAACAGGGGACTCCTACAATGAGCAGTTCTTC	CASSQTGDSYNEQFF
TRBD1	14	TRBJ1-1	-	TRBV9	TGTGCCAGCAGCCCGACAGGGCAGAACACTGAAGCTTTCTTT	CASSPTGQNTEAFF
TRBD1	13	TRBJ2-2	-	TRBV2	TGTGCCAGCGGGACAGCGAACACCGGGGAGCTGTTTTTT	CASGTANTGELFF
-	15	TRBJ1-5	-	TRBV6-5	TGTGCCAGCAGTTACGGGGGGGCGGTGGATCAGCCCCAGCATTTT	CASSYGGAVDQPQHF
-	15	TRBJ2-1	-	TRBV7-6	TGTGCCAGCAGCCGCAGCGCGAGCCCCTACAATGAGCAGTTCTTC	CASSRSASPYNEQFF
TRBD1	16	TRBJ1-4	-	TRBV9	TGTGCCAGCAGCGCCGGGACAGGGGGCGGTGGTGAAAAACTGTTTTTT	CASSAGTGGGGEKLFF
TRBD1	15	TRBJ1-2	-	TRBV6-6	TGTGCCAGCAGTACCGGGACAGCCCTATCTATGGGCTACACCTTC	CASSTGTALSMGYTF
-	13	TRBJ2-5	-	TRBV28	TGTGCCAGCAGTCCTCTAGGGAGGGAGACCCAGTACTTC	CASSPLGRETQYF
TRBD2	18	TRBJ2-5	-	TRBV7-7	TGTGCCAGCAGCTTAGGGCTAGCGGGGGGAACTACCCAAGAGACCCAGTACTTC	CASSLGLAGGTTQETQYF
TRBD1	15	TRBJ2-6	-	TRBV5-1	TGCGCCAGCAGCCATACAGGGGCTGGGGCCAACGTCCTGACTTTC	CASSHTGAGANVLTF
TRBD2	22	TRBJ2-1	-	TRBV12-5	TGTGCTAGTGGTTTGGTACAGTTCCGCGGGACTAGCGGAATGAGCTCCTACAATGAGCAGTTCTTC	CASGLVQFRGTSGMSSYNEQFF